This T cell receptor beta chain was profiled in a study of T cells after yellow fever vaccination. The germline CDR1 and CDR2 sequences are KGHSH and LQKENI. This CDR3 region has 15 residues. Trimming cost V 3 bases and J 0 bases, with 9 bases left between them. The TCR cDNA carried a universal primer site and UMIs from 5'RACE template switching. TCRdb passed the 5' RACE reads through MiXCR, listing each CDR3 protein once. This table has a few hundred thousand distinct CDR3 sequences, approximately 5.7% appearing once. General study points: Detected again after the booster were most primary-vaccination clones, at 96% CD4 and 70% to 90% CD8. A weaker secondary response peaked on day 5, the primary on day 15.

In its sample, this clonotype was seen a few times. Its antigen is unidentified. The TCR sequence derives from a man aged 25 to 40 who received the YFV17D yellow fever vaccine. The J gene is TRBJ2-1, the V gene TRBV18; D remains unclear. Sequenced material: PBMCs, taken 5 days after the yellow fever booster vaccination. The chain's CDR3 is CASSPTLSSYNEQFF. CDR3 in DNA: TGTGCCAGCTCACCGACCTTAAGCTCCTACAATGAGCAGTTCTTC.